This T cell receptor (beta chain) was sequenced during a study of identical twins. This clonotype was counted only a few times. The V gene's germline CDR1 is ENHRY and CDR2 SYGVKD. V lost 7 bases and J lost 7; bases outside the gene matches: 5. CDR3 length: 13 residues. TCRdb redid the calling of the 5' RACE reads with MiXCR, one entry per CDR3 protein. This repertoire shows 540,000 or so distinct CDR3 sequences, 20% to 25% found once; its top ten account for approximately 0.49%. Separately, the same data were catalogued under a study of yellow fever vaccine responses in identical twins.

The sequenced sample was CD4+ T cells sorted from blood. This clonotype was sampled from a young woman in good health. This chain joins TRBV10-3 and TRBJ2-1; 9 bases agree with TRBD2. CDR3 DNA: TGTGCCATCAACGCGGGAGGGGGGAATGAGCAGTTCTTC. This sequence encodes CAINAGGGNEQFF.